A selection of T cell receptor beta chains follows, all from one sample in a study of beta chain features in type 1 diabetes. The protocol was immunoSEQ multiplex PCR, while the TCRdb copy is restricted to in-frame clones and leaves out a portion. The sample carries about 16,000 clones, 55% recorded once. Sequenced input: stem cell memory CD4+ T cells from blood. The receptors come from a woman aged 18-30 years in good health. Both conserved end residues are part of each CDR3. The D gene is left open where the match is weak. Size tells how often a clone was seen (once, few, many) or the class of an expanded clone, and some rows leave it out.

V gene	J gene	D gene	clone size	CDR3 protein	CDR3 DNA
TRBV5-1	TRBJ1-3	.	.	CASMAGNSGNTIYF	TGCGCCAGCATGGCAGGCAACTCTGGAAACACCATATATTTT
TRBV11-3	TRBJ2-7	.	few	CASSFNRREQYF	TGTGCCAGCAGCTTTAATCGGCGGGAGCAGTACTTC
TRBV5-1	TRBJ2-5	TRBD2	few	CASRGAGAILETQYF	TGCGCCAGCAGGGGAGCGGGAGCCATTTTGGAGACCCAGTACTTC
TRBV7-9	TRBJ2-3	.	.	CASSLALDTDTQYF	TGTGCCAGCAGCTTAGCCCTAGACACAGATACGCAGTATTTT
TRBV18	TRBJ2-1	TRBD1	.	CASSTGTGGLDEQFF	TGTGCCAGCTCGACCGGGACAGGGGGCTTGGATGAGCAGTTCTTC
TRBV27	TRBJ1-6	.	.	CASRPGGAGRGPLHF	TGTGCCAGCCGCCCCGGAGGGGCGGGACGAGGACCCCTCCACTTT
TRBV19	TRBJ1-5	TRBD1	.	CASGGTGNQPQHF	TGTGCCAGTGGGGGGACAGGGAATCAGCCCCAGCATTTT
TRBV5-4	TRBJ2-1	TRBD2	.	CASSDGTSGPGGYNEQFF	TGTGCCAGCAGTGACGGGACTAGCGGGCCCGGAGGTTACAATGAGCAGTTCTTC
TRBV30	TRBJ2-5	.	few	CAWSVGGETQYF	TGTGCCTGGAGTGTTGGGGGGGAGACCCAGTACTTC
TRBV5-5	TRBJ1-1	.	.	CASSFAGKNTEAFF	TGTGCCAGCAGCTTTGCAGGAAAGAACACTGAAGCTTTCTTT
TRBV29-1	TRBJ2-2	.	few	CSAGQRNTGELFF	TGCAGCGCTGGACAGCGGAACACCGGGGAGCTGTTTTTT
TRBV5-1	TRBJ1-2	TRBD1	.	CASSFLGQGLGYTF	TGCGCCAGCAGCTTTCTCGGACAGGGGTTAGGCTACACCTTC
TRBV6-5	TRBJ1-1	.	.	CASTPPGGYREAFF	TGTGCCAGCACCCCCCCCGGGGGGTACCGAGAAGCTTTCTTT
TRBV5-4	TRBJ1-1	.	.	CASSLDRALTVNTEAFF	TGTGCCAGCAGCTTGGACAGGGCCCTCACAGTGAACACTGAAGCTTTCTTT
TRBV18	TRBJ1-1	.	.	CASKGPHREIVEAFF	TGTGCCAGCAAAGGTCCCCACAGGGAGATAGTTGAAGCTTTCTTT
TRBV6-1	TRBJ1-5	.	.	CASSGTRTYQPQHF	TGTGCCAGCAGTGGGACACGGACCTATCAGCCCCAGCATTTT
TRBV18	TRBJ1-4	.	.	CASSPRGYNAANEKLFF	TGTGCCAGCTCACCACGAGGGTATAATGCGGCTAATGAAAAACTGTTTTTT
TRBV2	TRBJ2-7	.	.	CASSLAQGIVNEQYF	TGTGCCAGCAGCCTGGCCCAGGGTATTGTCAACGAGCAGTACTTC
TRBV7-9	TRBJ2-3	.	.	CASSFPSLTDTQYF	TGTGCCAGCAGCTTCCCCTCCCTCACAGATACGCAGTATTTT
TRBV21-1	TRBJ1-5	.	.	CASSKSQDSNQPQHF	TGTGCCAGCAGCAAGTCCCAGGATAGCAATCAGCCCCAGCATTTT
TRBV2	TRBJ1-2	.	.	CASSKKNGYGYTF	TGTGCCAGCAGTAAGAAGAACGGCTATGGCTACACCTTC
TRBV12-5	TRBJ2-7	.	.	CASGLVIGASYEQYF	TGTGCTAGTGGTTTGGTAATCGGAGCATCCTACGAGCAGTACTTC
TRBV5-4	TRBJ2-7	.	.	CASSDRGALYEQYF	TGTGCCAGCAGCGACCGGGGGGCCCTGTACGAGCAGTACTTC
TRBV5-1	TRBJ2-1	TRBD2	.	CASSPGLARYNEQFF	TGCGCCAGCAGCCCCGGACTAGCTCGCTACAATGAGCAGTTCTTC
TRBV4-2	TRBJ2-5	.	few	CASSPPGQETQYF	TGTGCCAGCAGCCCGCCGGGGCAAGAGACCCAGTACTTC
TRBV6-5	TRBJ1-4	.	.	CASRQQINEKLFF	TGTGCCAGCAGACAGCAAATCAATGAAAAACTGTTTTTT
TRBV7-9	TRBJ2-2	TRBD1	few	CASSLQGANTGELFF	TGTGCCAGCAGCTTACAGGGGGCGAACACCGGGGAGCTGTTTTTT
TRBV4-2	TRBJ2-7	.	.	CASSQEDRSYEQYF	TGTGCCAGCAGCCAAGAAGACAGGTCCTACGAGCAGTACTTC
TRBV19	TRBJ1-1	.	.	CASSIGRVNTEAFF	TGTGCCAGTAGCATAGGAAGAGTAAACACTGAAGCTTTCTTT
TRBV15	TRBJ2-5	TRBD1	.	CATSRGQEETQYF	TGTGCCACCAGCAGGGGACAGGAAGAGACCCAGTACTTC
TRBV6-1	TRBJ1-4	.	.	CASSPGSTNEKLFF	TGTGCCAGCAGCCCAGGGTCTACTAATGAAAAACTGTTTTTT
TRBV12-5	TRBJ2-7	TRBD1	.	CASGWGQGTSYEQYF	TGTGCTAGTGGTTGGGGACAGGGGACCTCCTACGAGCAGTACTTC
TRBV7-3	TRBJ2-2	TRBD1	.	CASSPPGQGSTGEPFF	TGTGCCAGCAGCCCCCCGGGACAGGGGAGCACCGGGGAGCCGTTTTTT
TRBV6-5	TRBJ2-2	TRBD1	few	CASSYETGMSTGELFF	TGTGCCAGCAGTTACGAGACAGGGATGAGCACCGGGGAGCTGTTTTTT
TRBV19	TRBJ2-7	TRBD1	few	CASSKGTASSYEQYF	TGTGCCAGTAGTAAGGGGACAGCAAGCTCCTACGAGCAGTACTTC
TRBV11-2	TRBJ2-7	TRBD1	few	CASRSPGQGSYEQYF	TGTGCCAGCAGATCTCCGGGACAGGGGTCCTACGAGCAGTACTTC
TRBV2	TRBJ2-7	.	.	CASRGEGSYEQYF	TGTGCCAGCAGAGGAGAGGGTTCCTACGAGCAGTACTTC
TRBV13	TRBJ2-2	TRBD2	.	CASSFAGAPGELFF	TGTGCCAGCAGCTTTGCGGGAGCACCCGGGGAGCTGTTTTTT
TRBV5-4	TRBJ2-1	TRBD2	.	CASSSRTSGISNEQFF	TGTGCCAGCAGCTCCCGGACTAGCGGGATTTCCAATGAGCAGTTCTTC
TRBV9	TRBJ2-6	.	few	CASSVVRGYSGANVLTF	TGTGCCAGCAGCGTAGTCAGGGGATACTCTGGGGCCAACGTCCTGACTTTC
TRBV27	TRBJ2-1	.	.	CASSAHRQRWEQFF	TGTGCCAGCAGTGCCCATCGACAACGATGGGAGCAGTTCTTC
TRBV5-1	TRBJ2-1	TRBD2	.	CASSSGTSSLSSYNEQFF	TGCGCCAGCAGCTCCGGGACTAGCTCGCTAAGCTCCTACAATGAGCAGTTCTTC
TRBV30	TRBJ2-7	TRBD2	.	CAWSVRGTRTYEQYF	TGTGCCTGGAGTGTACGCGGGACTAGGACCTACGAGCAGTACTTC
TRBV30	TRBJ2-7	.	.	CAWSVAVSYEQYF	TGTGCCTGGAGTGTTGCGGTCTCCTACGAGCAGTACTTC
TRBV5-1	TRBJ2-7	TRBD1	.	CASSLGHRGDEQYF	TGCGCCAGCAGCTTGGGTCACAGGGGGGACGAGCAGTACTTC
TRBV7-9	TRBJ2-7	.	.	CASSTGTYNEQYF	TGTGCCAGCAGCACCGGGACATATAACGAGCAGTACTTC
TRBV7-2	TRBJ1-2	TRBD1	few	CASSLVWQGAAGYTF	TGTGCCAGCAGCTTAGTGTGGCAGGGGGCGGCTGGCTACACCTTC
TRBV5-1	TRBJ2-6	.	.	CASSATAGANVLTF	TGCGCCAGCAGCGCTACGGCTGGGGCCAACGTCCTGACTTTC
TRBV5-6	TRBJ1-3	TRBD1	.	CASSGRTGQSGNTIYF	TGTGCCAGCAGCGGGAGGACAGGGCAATCTGGAAACACCATATATTTT
TRBV11-1	TRBJ2-1	TRBD1	.	CASSSGQLREGRQFF	TGTGCCAGCAGCTCGGGACAGTTGCGAGAGGGGAGGCAGTTCTTC
TRBV5-1	TRBJ2-3	TRBD2	.	CASSAGTSGSGDTQYF	TGCGCCAGCAGCGCGGGGACTAGCGGATCGGGGGATACGCAGTATTTT
TRBV7-9	TRBJ2-5	TRBD2	.	CASTGLGGKTTGTQYF	TGTGCCAGCACCGGGCTCGGGGGGAAGACCACTGGGACCCAGTACTTC
TRBV6-1	TRBJ2-1	.	few	CASSTFAQGEQFF	TGTGCCAGCAGTACCTTCGCACAGGGTGAGCAGTTCTTC
TRBV11-2	TRBJ2-7	TRBD2	.	CASSRRGFFSGSRKSEQYF	TGTGCCAGCAGCCGACGGGGCTTTTTTAGCGGGAGTCGAAAGTCCGAGCAGTACTTC
TRBV5-4	TRBJ2-5	.	.	CASSLGWSSETQYF	TGTGCCAGCAGCTTGGGTTGGTCGAGCGAGACCCAGTACTTC